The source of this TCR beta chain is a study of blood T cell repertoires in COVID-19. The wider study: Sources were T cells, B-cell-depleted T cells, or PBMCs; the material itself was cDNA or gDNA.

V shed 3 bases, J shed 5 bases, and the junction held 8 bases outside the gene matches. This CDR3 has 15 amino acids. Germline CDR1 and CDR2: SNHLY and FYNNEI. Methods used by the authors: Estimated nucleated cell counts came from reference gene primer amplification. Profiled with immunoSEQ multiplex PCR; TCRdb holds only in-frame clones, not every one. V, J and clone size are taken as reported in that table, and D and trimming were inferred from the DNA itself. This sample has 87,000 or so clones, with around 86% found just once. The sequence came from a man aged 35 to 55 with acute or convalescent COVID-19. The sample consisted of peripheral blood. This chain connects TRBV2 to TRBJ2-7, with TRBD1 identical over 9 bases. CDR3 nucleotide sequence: TGTGCCAGCAGTGAGACCGGGACAGGGTTGCACGAGCAGTACTTC. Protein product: CASSETGTGLHEQYF.